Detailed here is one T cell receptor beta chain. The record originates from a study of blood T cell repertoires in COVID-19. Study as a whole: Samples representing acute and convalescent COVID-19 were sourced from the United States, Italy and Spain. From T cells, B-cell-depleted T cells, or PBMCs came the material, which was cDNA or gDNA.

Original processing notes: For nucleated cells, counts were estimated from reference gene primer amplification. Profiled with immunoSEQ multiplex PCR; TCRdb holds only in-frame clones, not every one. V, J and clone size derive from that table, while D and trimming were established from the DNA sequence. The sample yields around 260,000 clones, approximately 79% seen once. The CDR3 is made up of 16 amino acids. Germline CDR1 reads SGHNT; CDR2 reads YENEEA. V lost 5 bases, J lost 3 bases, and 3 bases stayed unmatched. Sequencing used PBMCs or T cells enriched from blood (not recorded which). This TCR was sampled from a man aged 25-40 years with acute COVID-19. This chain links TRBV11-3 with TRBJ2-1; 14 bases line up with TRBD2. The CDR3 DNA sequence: TGTGCCAGCAGCCTGGGACTAGCGGGAGACTACAATGAGCAGTTCTTC. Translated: CASSLGLAGDYNEQFF.